The 11 T cell receptor beta chains in this list originate from one sample, sequenced in a study of beta chain features in type 1 diabetes. The antigens these receptors bind are not known. Every isolated RNA sample was fully reverse transcribed, so sequencing captured expressed TCRB transcripts. Libraries were prepared by immunoSEQ multiplex PCR; TCRdb keeps only in-frame clonotypes and omits some of them. Here the sample spans about 340,000 clones, around 9.3% being singletons. Findings and caveats of the study: Type 1 diabetes patients had TCRB CDR3s that were shorter (moderately but significantly so) in all four CD4+ subsets.

Sequenced input: central memory CD4+ T cells from blood. Source of these receptors: a man in his thirties or forties with type 1 diabetes.

V usage is TRBV5-1 and J usage is TRBJ1-2, with a tentative D call TRBD1 (5 bases). Germline V CDR1 and CDR2: SGHRS, YFSETQ. This CDR3 contains 16 residues. Trimming shortened V by 4 bases and J by 6 bases, and 22 bases separated the two germline ends. CDR3 residues: CASSPNPRREQNGYTF. The CDR3 DNA follows: TGCGCCAGCAGCCCTAATCCCCGCAGGGAACAGAATGGCTACACCTTC.

This clone was counted a few times. V gene TRBV27 combines with J gene TRBJ1-6; TRBD1 matches at 8 bases. Trimming cost V 0 bases and J 13 bases; bases outside gene matches: 14. CDR1 MNHEY and CDR2 SMNVEV come from the germline V gene (reference sequence). The CDR3 is made up of 17 amino acids. The chain's CDR3 is CASSLSLLTGDRTPLHF. CDR3 nucleotides: TGTGCCAGCAGTTTATCCCTCCTGACAGGGGACCGGACGCCCCTCCACTTT.

The chain employs TRBV30 and TRBJ2-3; D might be TRBD1 (5 bases). Germline V lookup: CDR1 GTSNPN, CDR2 SVGIG (reference sequence). V lost 0 bases, J lost 5 bases, and 12 bases lay in between. The CDR3 length is 14 residues. In DNA form, the CDR3 reads TGTGCCTGGAGTGTAGTGGGGCCGAGAGATACGCAGTATTTT. Protein sequence: CAWSVVGPRDTQYF. The complete variable domain, with remaining parts taken from reference TRBV30 and TRBJ2-3, reads SQTIHQWPATLVQPVGSPLSLECTVEGTSNPNLYWYRQAAGRGLQLLFYSVGIGQISSEVPQNLSASRPQDRQFILSSKKLLLSDSGFYLCAWSVVGPRDTQYFGPGTRLTVL.

There are many counts of this clone. The chain uses TRBV4-1 and TRBJ1-4; maybe TRBD1 (5 bases). Germline CDR1 is MGHRA and CDR2 is YSYEKL. Trimming removed 4 bases from V and 5 bases from J, with 14 bases in between. This CDR3 has 15 residues. The CDR3 coding sequence is TGCGCCAGCAGCCCTACCGGGACCGGGAATGAAAAACTGTTTTTT. It specifies CASSPTGTGNEKLFF.

There are many counts of this clone. The chain employs TRBV2 and TRBJ1-1; TRBD1 matches at 9 bases. Germline V gene sequence: CDR1 SNHLY, CDR2 FYNNEI. Trimming cost V 6 bases and J 2 bases; bases outside gene matches: 7. The CDR3 contains 15 residues. This CDR3 reads CASRVEGQGNTEAFF. The CDR3 region has the DNA TGTGCCAGCAGGGTTGAGGGACAGGGAAACACTGAAGCTTTCTTT.

This clone was counted between two and nine times. This sequence joins TRBV6-6 and TRBJ2-1; D possibly corresponds to TRBD1 (6 bases). This CDR3 contains 16 residues. Deletions cut 6 bases from V and 4 bases from J, with 19 bases between. Germline-derived CDR1 and CDR2 are MNHNY and SVGAGI (reference sequence). The CDR3 here is CASRAYRVEIYNEQFF. In DNA form, the CDR3 reads TGTGCCAGCAGGGCTTACAGGGTGGAAATATACAATGAGCAGTTCTTC.

This clone was found a few times. The genes are TRBV21-1 and TRBJ2-1; the DNA was not compared with TRBD2, the D call given in the table. TRBV21-1 is designated a pseudogene. This CDR3 is built from 16 residues. CDR3 sequence reads: CASTLKGSGTYNEQFF. CDR3 coding DNA: TGTGCCAGCACCCTAAAGGGCTCGGGGACCTACAATGAGCAGTTCTTC.

The V call is TRBV19, the J call TRBJ2-5, with D possibly called TRBD1 or TRBD2 (5 bases each). The CDR3 runs 13 residues. V shed 4 bases and J shed 4 bases, with 10 bases lying between them. Germline V lookup: CDR1 LNHDA, CDR2 SQIVND (reference sequence). The CDR3 loop reads CASSNRGSETQYF. The DNA for the CDR3 is TGTGCCAGTAGTAACCGGGGCTCAGAGACCCAGTACTTC. Complete variable domain (other parts from reference TRBV19 and TRBJ2-5): DGGITQSPKYLFRKEGQNVTLSCEQNLNHDAMYWYRQDPGQGLRLIYYSQIVNDFQKGDIAEGYSVSREKKESFPLTVTSAQKNPTAFYLCASSNRGSETQYFGPGTRLLVL.

This clone has a count of ten or more. The J gene is TRBJ2-7, the V gene TRBV7-2; TRBD2 aligns across 7 bases. V was pared by 1 base and J by 4 bases, with 7 bases of the junction left unmatched. The CDR3 loop spans 15 amino acids. Germline V lookup: CDR1 SGHTA, CDR2 FQGNSA. The DNA of the CDR3 is TGTGCCAGCAGCTTAGGTGAGCGGGGACTGTACGAGCAGTACTTC. Translation gives CASSLGERGLYEQYF.

This clone appeared many times. The chain is built from TRBV7-9 and TRBJ2-1; TRBD2 is a possible D gene (7 bases). This CDR3 contains 15 residues. The V gene lost 0 bases and the J gene lost 3 bases, with 9 bases spanning the gap. Germline CDR1 and CDR2: SEHNR and FQNEAQ (reference sequence). CDR3 bases: TGTGCCAGCAGCTTAGCGGGGGGGCGCTACAATGAGCAGTTCTTC. This translates into CASSLAGGRYNEQFF.

For the CDR3, the DNA is TGTGCCAGCAGTGGGGGACAGGGTGATGAAAAACTGTTTTTT. Translated, it gives CASSGGQGDEKLFF. The chain couples TRBV6-5 to TRBJ1-4, with 9 nucleotides matching TRBD1. The ends lost 5 bases at V and 6 bases at J; junction bases unmatched: 4. This CDR3 comprises 14 residues. The germline V gene has CDR1 MNHEY and CDR2 SVGAGI.